Given below is one TCR beta chain in context. No antigen is known for it. The CDR3 spans 15 residues. V was cut by 1 base and J by 5 bases, with 12 bases left in between. Looked up from germline, CDR1 is MNHNS and CDR2 is SASEGT. The method was immunoSEQ multiplex PCR; TCRdb's version includes in-frame clones alone and lacks a portion of them. The data show approximately 110,000 clones, more than 70% seen once. This entry belongs to a study of T cell responses to AZD1222 COVID-19 vaccine. Background on the study: Timing groups of about 4 and about 12 weeks for second doses were pooled. Study findings and constraints: Spike was spanned by vaccine-associated CD4 TCRs, with dominance at 160-218 and 743-854. Clonal diversity may have been underestimated, and the donors were mostly white British, with more females than males.

This sequence was found in an adult in good health. This chain joins TRBV6-1 and TRBJ1-5, with D perhaps matching TRBD1 (5 bases). Specimen: peripheral blood, collected on day 0 of AZD1222 vaccination. CDR3 coding DNA: TGTGCCAGCAGTGAAGGGGTCAGGGCCCATCAGCCCCAGCATTTT. Translation gives CASSEGVRAHQPQHF.